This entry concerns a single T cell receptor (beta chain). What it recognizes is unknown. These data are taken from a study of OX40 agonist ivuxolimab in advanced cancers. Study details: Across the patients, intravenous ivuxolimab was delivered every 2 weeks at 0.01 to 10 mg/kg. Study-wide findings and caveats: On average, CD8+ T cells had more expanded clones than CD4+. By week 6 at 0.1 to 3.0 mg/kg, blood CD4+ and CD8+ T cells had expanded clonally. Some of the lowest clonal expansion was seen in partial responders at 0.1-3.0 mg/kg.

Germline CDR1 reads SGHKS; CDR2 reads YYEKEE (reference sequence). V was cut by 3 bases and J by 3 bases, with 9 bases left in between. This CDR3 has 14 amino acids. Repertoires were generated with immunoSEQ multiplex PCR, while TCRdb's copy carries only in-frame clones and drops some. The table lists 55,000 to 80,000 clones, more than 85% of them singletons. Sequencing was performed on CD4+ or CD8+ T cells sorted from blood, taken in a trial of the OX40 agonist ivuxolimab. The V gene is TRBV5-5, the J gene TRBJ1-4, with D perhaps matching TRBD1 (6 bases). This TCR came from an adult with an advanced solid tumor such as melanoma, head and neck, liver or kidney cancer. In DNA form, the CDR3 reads TGTGCCAGCAGCTCGGGACAACCTAATGAAAAACTGTTTTTT. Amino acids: CASSSGQPNEKLFF.